The entry that follows covers one T cell receptor beta chain sequence. Adults of Caucasian background living in Nashville, Tennessee made up all donors. The record originates from a study of shared clonotypes between healthy human individuals. For the study at large: Each donor had three CD4 naive, three CD4 memory, two CD8 naive and one CD8 memory plate.

Repertoires were generated with immunoSEQ multiplex PCR, while TCRdb's copy carries only in-frame clones and drops some. The table has about 990,000 clones, 75% to 85% seen once. Per germline, CDR1 SGHVS and CDR2 FQNEAQ. The ends were cut back, 5 bases at V and 2 bases at J, with 12 bases in the middle. There are 14 residues in the CDR3. The source material was memory CD4+ T cells from PBMCs. Subset defined: CD45RA-negative fraction. V gene TRBV7-8 combines with J gene TRBJ1-1; no clear D gene. The sequence was obtained from a man younger than 30 in good health. Some clones in this sample may be carry-over from other donors' samples. The CDR3: CASSAGFGNTEAFF. Here the CDR3 DNA reads TGTGCCAGCAGCGCCGGTTTCGGAAACACTGAAGCTTTCTTT.